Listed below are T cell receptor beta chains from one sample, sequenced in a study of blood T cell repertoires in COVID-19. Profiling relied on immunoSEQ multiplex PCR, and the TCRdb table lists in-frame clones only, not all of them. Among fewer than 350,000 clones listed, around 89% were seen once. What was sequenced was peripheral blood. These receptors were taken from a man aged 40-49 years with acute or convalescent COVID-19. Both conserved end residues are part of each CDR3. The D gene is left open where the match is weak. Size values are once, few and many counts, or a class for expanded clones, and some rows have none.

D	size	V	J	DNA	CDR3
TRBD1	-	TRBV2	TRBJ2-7	TGTGCCAGCATCCGGACAGGCTACGAGCAGTACTTC	CASIRTGYEQYF
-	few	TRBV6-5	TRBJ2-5	TGTGCCAGCAGTTACGGACAGTTGGGGGAGACCCAGTACTTC	CASSYGQLGETQYF
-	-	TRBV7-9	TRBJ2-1	TGTGCCAGCAGCTTAACAGGGCTCAATGAGCAGTTCTTC	CASSLTGLNEQFF
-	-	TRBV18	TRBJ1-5	TGTGCCAGCTCACTGTCAGGGGTGAGCAATCAGCCCCAGCATTTT	CASSLSGVSNQPQHF
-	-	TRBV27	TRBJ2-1	TGTGCCAGCCTATCCTACAATGAGCAGTTCTTC	CASLSYNEQFF
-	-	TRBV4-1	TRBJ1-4	TGCGCCAGCAGCCAAGACACGGGAGCCCGAGGAGAAAAACTGTTTTTT	CASSQDTGARGEKLFF
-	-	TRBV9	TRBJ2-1	TGTGCCAGCAGGGCTGGGGGGTCGGACTACAATGAGCAGTTCTTC	CASRAGGSDYNEQFF
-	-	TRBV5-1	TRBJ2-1	TGCGCCAGCAGCTTTCAGGACTTCTCCTACAATGAGCAGTTCTTC	CASSFQDFSYNEQFF
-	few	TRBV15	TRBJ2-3	TGTGCCACCAGCACTGGAGGGGTAGATACGCAGTATTTT	CATSTGGVDTQYF
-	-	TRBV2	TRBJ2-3	TGTGCCTCAGCAAGCAGACTGAGCACAGATACGCAGTATTTT	CASASRLSTDTQYF
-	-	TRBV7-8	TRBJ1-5	TGTGCCAGCAGCTTACTGGGGGGAGGCGGTCAGCCCCAGCATTTT	CASSLLGGGGQPQHF
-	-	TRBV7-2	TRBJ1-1	TGTGCCAGCAGCACCGGACAGAAGAACACTGAAGCTTTCTTT	CASSTGQKNTEAFF
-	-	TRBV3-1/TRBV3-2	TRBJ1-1	TGTGCCAGCAGCCAACACTCGACAGCGAACACTGAAGCTTTCTTT	CASSQHSTANTEAFF
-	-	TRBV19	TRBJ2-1	TGTGCCAGTAGCCTCCTAGGTGGTAGTGAGCAGTTCTTC	CASSLLGGSEQFF
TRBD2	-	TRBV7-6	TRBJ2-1	TGTGCCAGCAGCCGGTTCAGCGGGGGCTATTACAATGAGCAGTTCTTC	CASSRFSGGYYNEQFF
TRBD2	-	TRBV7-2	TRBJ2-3	TGTGCCAGCTCCCCGGGAGGGGATACGCAGTATTTT	CASSPGGDTQYF
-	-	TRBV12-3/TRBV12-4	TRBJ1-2	TGTGCCAGCAGTTCGACAGGTAACAGTGGCTACACCTTC	CASSSTGNSGYTF
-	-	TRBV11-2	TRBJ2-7	TGTGCCAGCAGCTTAGGCGGGACCTCTGAGCAGTACTTC	CASSLGGTSEQYF
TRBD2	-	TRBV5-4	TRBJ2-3	TGTGCCACCACCACCCCTAGCGGGGGCTCCACAGATACGCAGTATTTT	CATTTPSGGSTDTQYF
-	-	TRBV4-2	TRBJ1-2	TGTGCCAGCAGCCTAATGGGAGGGTGGGATGGCTACACCTTC	CASSLMGGWDGYTF
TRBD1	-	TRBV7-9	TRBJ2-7	TGTGCCAGCAGCCTTTGGGACAGAGGATCCTACGAGCAGTACTTC	CASSLWDRGSYEQYF
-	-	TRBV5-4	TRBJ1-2	TGTGCCAGCAGCTTGGCCGCAGGGGATGGCTACACCTTC	CASSLAAGDGYTF
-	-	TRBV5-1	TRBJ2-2	TGCGCCAGCAGCTTGGGGGGGCCGGGCACCGGGGAGCTGTTTTTT	CASSLGGPGTGELFF
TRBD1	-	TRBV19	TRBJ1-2	TGTGCCAGTAGTAGCGCCGGGACAGCTTATGGCTACACCTTC	CASSSAGTAYGYTF
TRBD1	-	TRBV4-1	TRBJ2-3	TGCGCCAGCAGCCTGTGGACAGGGGGCACAGATACGCAGTATTTT	CASSLWTGGTDTQYF
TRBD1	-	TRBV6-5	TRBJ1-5	TGTGCCAGCAGTTACAAGGGGGCGAGCAATCAGCCCCAGCATTTT	CASSYKGASNQPQHF
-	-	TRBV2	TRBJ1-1	TGTGCCAGCCCTTCGGGAGTTATGAACACTGAAGCTTTCTTT	CASPSGVMNTEAFF
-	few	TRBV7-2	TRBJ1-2	TGTGCCAGCAGCTTGAGTGGCTTGAGGGGCTACACCTTC	CASSLSGLRGYTF
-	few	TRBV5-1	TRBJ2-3	TGCGCCAGCAGCTTGGGACAGAGGAGAGATACGCAGTATTTT	CASSLGQRRDTQYF
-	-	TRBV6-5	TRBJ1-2	TGTGCCAGCAGTCCCGGGTATGGCTACACCTTC	CASSPGYGYTF
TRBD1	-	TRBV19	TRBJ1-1	TGTGCCAGTCATAAGGGGGCAGGCACTGAAGCTTTCTTT	CASHKGAGTEAFF
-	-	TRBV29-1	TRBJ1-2	TGCAGCGTTGCCGAACTGGGAGATGGCTACACCTTC	CSVAELGDGYTF
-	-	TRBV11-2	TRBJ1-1	TGTGCCAGCAGCCCATCGGCGGGGGGCACTGAAGCTTTCTTT	CASSPSAGGTEAFF